This T cell receptor beta chain originates from a study of human T cells and chemical hapten exposure. CDR1 is SGHRS, CDR2 YFSETQ, per germline. The CDR3 length is 14 residues. Trimming shortened V by 5 bases and J by 10 bases, and 16 bases separated the two germline ends. Time point meaning: healthy volunteer bleed at 6 weeks. Unfractionated whole blood yielded the extracted total RNA. This clonotype has ten or more counts. Within the library, unique molecular identifiers were attached to each individual cDNA molecule. Authors' data handling: Per-sample TCR counts ranged from 23,224 to 690,600, median 95,638. MiXCR, applied by TCRdb to the RACE reads, yields one record per CDR3 protein. The authors' filters were not applied to this entry. The repertoire includes 65,000 to 95,000 distinct CDR3 sequences, 8.6% of them detected once, and 1.7% sits in the top ten.

The material sequenced was whole blood. The TCR was taken from a female donor in good health. Some clones in this sample may be carry-over from other donors' samples. The chain links TRBV5-1 to TRBJ1-6; weak D call: TRBD1 (6 bases). CDR3 nucleotides: TGCGCCAGCAGTTTAGGGGGGCTTGGATCACCCCTCCACTTT. It encodes CASSLGGLGSPLHF.